Below, one T cell receptor beta chain is given with its context. Its target is not known. Regarding time point: persistent/refractory GD, antithyroid drugs over 5 years with positive TRAb. The TCR library used RNA extracted from PBMCs. The data belong to a study of regulatory T cells in long-lasting Graves disease. Findings and limits, study-wide: Under persistent disease, TRBV28, TRBJ1-2 and TRBJ2-5 were used preferentially.

Germline CDR1 and CDR2: SGHTA and FQGNSA. The CDR3 spans 15 residues. The V end lost 5 bases, the J end lost 2 bases, and 13 bases lay between the germline ends. Library construction for TCR beta used iRepertoire HTBI primers and Arm-PCR of CDR3 regions. Study processing details: Spanning all samples, the identified segments comprised some 62 TRBV and fewer than 15 TRBJ. TCRdb re-called the multiplex PCR reads through MiXCR, storing one row per CDR3 protein. TCRdb, not the authors, supplied the V and J calls. The data hold around 510,000 distinct CDR3 sequences, with around 21% observed a single time.

Material: peripheral blood mononuclear cells (PBMCs), obtained when the disease was refractory, from a patient treated with antithyroid drugs. The origin of this receptor is a female donor with Graves disease. J is TRBJ2-1 and V is TRBV7-2, with D unresolved. The CDR3 reads CASSVLHRAYNEQFF. Here the CDR3 DNA reads TGTGCCAGCAGCGTCCTCCACCGGGCCTACAATGAGCAGTTCTTC.